These 9 T cell receptor beta chains were sequenced from one sample in a study of cytomegalovirus exposure and HLA in healthy donors. It was with 60 Vbeta and 13 Jbeta primers that the PCR ran. TCRdb's table, derived via immunoSEQ multiplex PCR, lists solely in-frame clones and lacks some. This repertoire shows 120,000 to 150,000 clones, 70% to 80% found once; its top ten account for 2.5% to 3.5%. Sample: PBMCs. Receptor source: a female donor in good health and CMV-seronegative.

This clone was observed a handful of times. The chain joins TRBV7-3 to TRBJ2-1; 11 bases line up with TRBD2. CDR1 and CDR2 from the germline V gene are SGHTA and FQGTGA. The V gene end was trimmed by 5 bases and the J gene end by 0 bases; junction bases not matched to a gene: 3. This CDR3 is 16 amino acids long. CDR3: CASSRTSGGSYNEQFF. CDR3 in DNA: TGTGCCAGCAGCCGAACTAGCGGGGGCTCCTACAATGAGCAGTTCTTC.

J is TRBJ2-7 and V is TRBV27; D ambiguous. V was shortened by 1 base and J by 5 bases, with 12 bases between the two germline ends. Germline CDR1 is MNHEY and CDR2 is SMNVEV (reference sequence). The CDR3 is 14 amino acids. As DNA, the CDR3 is TGTGCCAGCAGTTTATTTAACAGCAAGAACGAGCAGTACTTC. Residues: CASSLFNSKNEQYF.

The rearrangement links TRBV5-5 to TRBJ2-3; D is perhaps TRBD2 (7 bases). Germline values: CDR1 SGHKS, CDR2 YYEKEE (reference sequence). The CDR3 totals 14 residues. The V and J ends lost 6 bases and 5 bases respectively, with 16 bases between them. The DNA of the CDR3 is TGTGCCAGCACTGTGGGGGGGCTTGGAGATACGCAGTATTTT. Its translation: CASTVGGLGDTQYF.

The chain combines TRBV5-6 with TRBJ2-7; no definite D call. This CDR3 comprises 14 residues. The germline V gene encodes CDR1 SGHDT and CDR2 YYEEEE. Trimming stripped 3 bases from V and 6 bases from J, with 16 bases between. The CDR3 coding sequence is TGTGCCAGCAGCTCCACCCACCCTCCGGGCGAGCAGTACTTC. Translating gives CASSSTHPPGEQYF.

The chain employs TRBV7-2 and TRBJ1-4; D call uncertain. V dropped 1 base and J dropped 8 bases, with 11 bases sitting between them. The CDR3 sequence is 14 residues long. Germline V gene lookup returns CDR1 SGHTA and CDR2 FQGNSA. The CDR3 region is CASSLGGGREKLFF. The CDR3 region has the DNA TGTGCCAGCAGCTTAGGGGGAGGAAGGGAAAAACTGTTTTTT.

The chain recombines TRBV5-8 with TRBJ2-5, with no clear D. The J call may be incorrect, as the DNA end agrees better with TRBJ2-7. This CDR3 has 13 amino acids. The germline gives CDR1 SGHTS, CDR2 YDEGEE. The CDR3 reads CASSLGSSYEQYF. The CDR3 DNA is TGTGCCAGCAGCTTGGGGAGCTCCTACGAGCAGTACTTC.

Notes on this clone: The sample contains more than one DNA sequence encoding this CDR3. The rearrangement uses TRBV7-9 and TRBJ1-1, with 7 bases identical to TRBD1. The trim removed 5 bases at V and 5 bases at J, leaving 2 bases unmatched. The CDR3 contains 12 residues. Germline CDR1 is SEHNR and CDR2 is FQNEAQ (reference sequence). The CDR3 DNA follows: TGTGCCAGCAGCCTCAGGGGGACTGAAGCTTTCTTT. Protein sequence: CASSLRGTEAFF.

The chain employs TRBV12-5 and TRBJ1-1; 8 bases fit TRBD1. Trimming at V came to 2 bases and at J to 1 base, leaving 9 bases not matched to a gene. Germline V gives CDR1 LGHNT, CDR2 FRNRAP. This CDR3 has 17 residues. The CDR3 nucleotides read TGTGCTAGTGGTTTGACCGGACAGGGCTCCTCGAACACTGAAGCTTTCTTT. It yields the protein CASGLTGQGSSNTEAFF.

The V call is TRBV10-3, the J call TRBJ1-3; TRBD1 is a possible D gene (6 bases). V was cut by 7 bases and J by 0 bases, with 16 bases left in between. The CDR3 is 16 amino acids. Germline assignment: CDR1 ENHRY and CDR2 SYGVKD. The DNA of the CDR3 is TGTGCCATCACGGCCCTGACAGGAAACTCTGGAAACACCATATATTTT. This encodes CAITALTGNSGNTIYF.